This TCR beta chain was obtained from a study of control samples from healthy donors and cancer patients. The repertoire was sequenced with immunoSEQ multiplex PCR; TCRdb's copy has only in-frame clones and lacks some. The data hold some 130,000 clones, with roughly 90% observed a single time. The CDR3 loop spans 15 amino acids. Trimming cost V 7 bases and J 3 bases, with 18 bases left between them. Germline V lookup: CDR1 PRHDT, CDR2 FYEKMQ (reference sequence). The chain is built from TRBV13 and TRBJ1-1, with D tentatively TRBD1 (5 bases). Sequencing used blood. This clonotype was sampled from a man aged 18-30 years in good health. This CDR3 reads CASNERGAADTEAFF. The CDR3 DNA sequence: TGTGCCAGCAACGAAAGGGGTGCCGCGGACACTGAAGCTTTCTTT. Based on the CDR3 plus reference TRBV13 and TRBJ1-1, the full variable domain is AAGVIQSPRHLIKEKRETATLKCYPIPRHDTVYWYQQGPGQDPQFLISFYEKMQSDKGSIPDRFSAQQFSDYHSELNMSSLELGDSALYFCASNERGAADTEAFFGQGTRLTVV.